This passage covers 29 T cell receptor beta chains from one sample sequenced in a study of response to subunit inactivated influenza vaccine. TCRdb ran MiXCR on the RT-PCR reads and lists one entry per CDR3 protein. The data contain about 780,000 distinct CDR3 sequences, approximately 18% of them singletons. Sequencing used PBMCs from blood, obtained roughly 5 days after vaccination. The origin of the receptors is a man in his fifties who received an inactivated influenza vaccine.

The V gene is TRBV20-1, the J gene TRBJ2-7, with 10 bases aligning to TRBD1. The V and J ends lost 5 bases and 5 bases, in that order; junction bases with no gene match: 9. This CDR3 has 14 residues. From germline, CDR1 is DFQATT and CDR2 SNEGSKA (reference sequence). The CDR3 DNA is TGCAGTGCTCCGCTGGGACAGGGGAGGGACGAGCAGTACTTC. Encoded protein: CSAPLGQGRDEQYF.

In this sample, this clonotype turned up a few times. The J gene is TRBJ2-5, the V gene TRBV4-1, with a tentative D call TRBD1 (6 bases). This CDR3 is built from 15 residues. Trimming stripped 1 base from V and 1 base from J, with 10 bases between. CDR1 MGHRA and CDR2 YSYEKL come from the germline V gene. CDR3 region: CASSQVQGAQETQYF. CDR3 in DNA: TGCGCCAGCAGCCAAGTACAGGGCGCCCAAGAGACCCAGTACTTC.

The rearrangement uses TRBV29-1 and TRBJ2-2; perhaps TRBD2 as D (6 bases). Germline loops: CDR1 SQVTM, CDR2 ANQGSEA. V was trimmed by 6 bases and J by 5 bases, leaving 16 bases between them. The CDR3 is 14 residues long. The CDR3 region has the DNA TGCAGCGTCGGGGCGGGACTGACTACCGGGGAGCTGTTTTTT. It translates to CSVGAGLTTGELFF.

This clonotype was counted between two and nine times. The chain uses TRBV11-3 and TRBJ2-3; 8 bases match TRBD2. Germline CDR1 SGHNT, CDR2 YENEEA. The CDR3 sequence is 15 residues long. With V trimmed by 4 bases and J by 4 bases, 7 bases remained unmatched. The CDR3: CASSSNGGASDTQYF. The CDR3 coding sequence is TGTGCCAGCAGCTCAAACGGGGGGGCTTCAGATACGCAGTATTTT.

The rearrangement uses TRBV15 and TRBJ1-2; D not resolved. Trimming took 0 bases from V and 4 from J, leaving 15 bases between them. The CDR3 consists of 16 residues. Looked up from germline, CDR1 is LNHNV and CDR2 is YYDKDF (reference sequence). CDR3 sequence reads: CATSRDLGIESYGYTF. Written as DNA, the CDR3 is TGTGCCACCAGCAGAGATCTGGGGATTGAGAGCTATGGCTACACCTTC.

This clonotype has only a few counts. This chain connects TRBV20-1 to TRBJ1-6, with D possibly being TRBD1 (5 bases). The CDR3 is made up of 14 amino acids. V was shortened by 3 bases and J by 4 bases, with 10 bases between the two germline ends. In germline, CDR1 is DFQATT, CDR2 SNEGSKA (reference sequence). This chain's CDR3 is CSASSAGYNSPLHF. DNA of the CDR3: TGCAGTGCTAGTTCGGCAGGGTATAATTCACCCCTCCACTTT.

The chain is built from TRBV12-3 or TRBV12-4 and TRBJ2-3, with 7 bases lining up with TRBD1. The CDR3 is 14 residues long. The trim removed 6 bases at V and 3 bases at J, leaving 6 bases unmatched. This chain's CDR3 is CASRRDSRTDTQYF. DNA for the CDR3: TGTGCCAGCAGACGGGACAGTCGGACAGATACGCAGTATTTT.

This chain joins TRBV20-1 and TRBJ1-5; no definite D call. Germline loops: CDR1 DFQATT, CDR2 SNEGSKA (reference sequence). V was clipped by 2 bases and J by 1 base, with 3 bases between them. The CDR3 has 12 residues. The CDR3 nucleotides read TGCAGTGCTAGACCGAGCAATCAGCCCCAGCATTTT. Its protein is CSARPSNQPQHF.

This clonotype was seen only once. The chain uses TRBV5-1 and TRBJ2-2; 7 bases are a match to TRBD2. V lost 3 bases to trimming and J lost 3 bases; unmatched junction nucleotides: 2. CDR3 size: 14 residues. Germline CDR1 SGHRS, CDR2 YFSETQ. The CDR3 sequence: CASSWEGDTGELFF. CDR3 bases: TGCGCCAGCAGCTGGGAGGGAGACACCGGGGAGCTGTTTTTT.

The chain has TRBV11-1 and TRBJ2-2; 11 bases line up with TRBD2. Germline CDR1 and CDR2: SGHAT and FQDESV (reference sequence). The CDR3 extends over 18 amino acids. The J segment lost 0 bases and the V segment lost 5 bases, leaving 8 bases of the junction unmatched. The CDR3 nucleotides are TGTGCCAGCAGCCCGAGACTAGCGGGGACTTCGAACACCGGGGAGCTGTTTTTT. Its translation is CASSPRLAGTSNTGELFF. The full variable domain, rest sourced from reference TRBV11-1 and TRBJ2-2, is EAEVAQSPRYKITEKSQAVAFWCDPISGHATLYWYRQILGQGPELLVQFQDESVVDDSQLPKDRFSAERLKGVDSTLKIQPAELGDSAMYLCASSPRLAGTSNTGELFFGEGSRLTVL.

This clonotype turned up a few times. V is TRBV7-9 and J is TRBJ2-7; TRBD2 is a possible D gene (6 bases). Germline V gene sequence: CDR1 SEHNR, CDR2 FQNEAQ (reference sequence). The CDR3 totals 15 residues. Trimming removed 5 bases at V and 2 bases at J, with 16 bases between. The CDR3 loop is CASSSSGSNPYEQYF. CDR3 nucleotides: TGTGCCAGCAGCAGCTCCGGGAGCAACCCCTACGAGCAGTACTTC.

In this sample, this clonotype turned up a few times. The chain uses TRBV7-2 and TRBJ1-6; tentative D call: TRBD1 (5 bases). Germline CDR1 and CDR2: SGHTA and FQGNSA. V gave up 2 bases and J gave up 8 bases, with 13 bases separating them. This CDR3 spans 15 amino acids. In DNA, the CDR3 is TGTGCCAGCAGCTTAAGTCAGGGATCTTATTCACCCCTCCACTTT. This translates into CASSLSQGSYSPLHF.

The chain carries TRBV5-1 and TRBJ2-3; D unresolved. This CDR3 comprises 15 residues. The V gene's germline CDR1 is SGHRS and CDR2 YFSETQ. V lost 2 bases to trimming and J lost 4 bases, with 14 bases between them. The CDR3 nucleotides are TGCGCCAGCAGCTTTTCCGGGTTTGAGGCAGATACGCAGTATTTT. It encodes CASSFSGFEADTQYF.

The rearrangement links TRBV7-9 to TRBJ2-3; perhaps TRBD2 as D (6 bases). This CDR3 region has 11 residues. Trimming stripped 8 bases from V and 5 bases from J, with 8 bases between. CDR1 and CDR2 (germline): SEHNR, FQNEAQ (reference sequence). CDR3 sequence: CASFGGDTQYF. DNA for the CDR3: TGTGCCAGCTTCGGGGGAGATACGCAGTATTTT.

The chain recombines TRBV24-1 with TRBJ2-2; D assignment may be TRBD1 or TRBD2 (5 bases each). The germline V gene encodes CDR1 KGHDR and CDR2 SFDVKD. The V end lost 0 bases, the J end lost 6 bases, and 13 bases lay between the germline ends. This CDR3 comprises 16 residues. The CDR3: CATSDLQREGAGELFF. In DNA, the CDR3 is TGTGCCACCAGTGATTTGCAGAGGGAAGGGGCCGGGGAGCTGTTTTTT.

The table lists this clonotype with a few counts. The CDR3 DNA reads as TGTGCCAGCAGTTTAGGGCAGGCCACCTATGGCTACACCTTC. It translates to CASSLGQATYGYTF. The chain links TRBV28 to TRBJ1-2; D is unclear. The CDR3 runs 14 residues. V was clipped by 2 bases and J by 4 bases, with 11 bases between them. Germline V gene data show CDR1 as MDHEN and CDR2 as SYDVKM.

This chain joins TRBV19 and TRBJ2-2; D remains ambiguous. The CDR3 spans 15 residues. Germline CDR1 and CDR2: LNHDA and SQIVND (reference sequence). The V end was cut by 5 bases, the J end by 4 bases, with 14 bases between. CDR3 residues: CASSSRLGSTGELFF. CDR3 in DNA: TGTGCCAGTAGTTCTCGACTCGGAAGCACCGGGGAGCTGTTTTTT.

The gene calls are TRBV15 and TRBJ1-2, with no clear D. The CDR3 totals 13 residues. CDR1 and CDR2 from the germline V gene are LNHNV and YYDKDF (reference sequence). V lost 0 bases and J lost 7, with 9 bases in between. The CDR3 region is CATSRDNRRGYTF. In nucleotides, the CDR3 is TGTGCCACCAGCAGAGATAATCGGCGTGGCTACACCTTC.

The gene calls are TRBV12-3 or TRBV12-4 and TRBJ2-7; 7 bases are shared with TRBD1. With V trimmed by 1 base and J by 6 bases, 9 bases remained unmatched. The CDR3 loop spans 15 amino acids. DNA for the CDR3: TGTGCCAGCAGTTTAGGGACAGGCGGCGGGCTCGAGCAGTACTTC. The encoded protein is CASSLGTGGGLEQYF.

The chain carries TRBV5-6 and TRBJ2-1; 7 bases map to TRBD1. Germline V gives CDR1 SGHDT, CDR2 YYEEEE. With 4 bases clipped from V and 4 bases from J, the junction kept 2 bases outside the gene matches. This CDR3 is 13 amino acids long. The CDR3 loop is CASSGTDYNEQFF. Here the CDR3 DNA reads TGTGCCAGCAGCGGGACAGATTACAATGAGCAGTTCTTC. Together with reference TRBV5-6 and TRBJ2-1, the CDR3 gives the full variable domain: DAGVTQSPTHLIKTRGQQVTLRCSPKSGHDTVSWYQQALGQGPQFIFQYYEEEERQRGNFPDRFSGHQFPNYSSELNVNALLLGDSALYLCASSGTDYNEQFFGPGTRLTVL.

The V and J genes are TRBV2 and TRBJ2-4; 8 bases map to TRBD1. Germline V lookup: CDR1 SNHLY, CDR2 FYNNEI. The CDR3 is made up of 14 amino acids. With 7 bases clipped from V and 9 bases from J, the junction kept 11 bases outside the gene matches. This CDR3 reads CASIKGQGYGIQYF. CDR3 nucleotide sequence: TGTGCCAGCATCAAAGGACAGGGATATGGCATTCAGTACTTC.

This chain joins TRBV2 and TRBJ2-1; the match to TRBD2 covers 7 bases. CDR1 is SNHLY, CDR2 FYNNEI, per germline. The CDR3 is made up of 15 amino acids. Trimming removed 3 bases from V and 8 bases from J; junction bases left unmatched: 10. The CDR3 reads CASSDGGIIGDEQFF. The CDR3, as DNA: TGTGCCAGCAGTGACGGGGGGATAATAGGCGATGAGCAGTTCTTC.

The J gene is TRBJ2-5, the V gene TRBV6-1; TRBD2 aligns across 8 bases. The CDR3 loop spans 16 amino acids. The V gene's germline CDR1 is MNHNS and CDR2 SASEGT. With V trimmed by 6 bases and J by 3 bases, 12 bases remained unmatched. CDR3 residues: CASSRGLARGEETQYF. For the CDR3, the DNA is TGTGCCAGCAGCCGTGGACTAGCCCGAGGGGAAGAGACCCAGTACTTC.

This clonotype was seen more than once but under ten times. The gene calls are TRBV3-1 and TRBJ2-2; unclear D gene. Germline-derived CDR1 and CDR2 are LGHDT and YNNKEL (reference sequence). Trimming removed 2 bases from V and 5 bases from J, with 6 bases in between. CDR3 size: 13 residues. The CDR3, as DNA: TGTGCCAGCAGCCAAAGTTGGACCGGGGAGCTGTTTTTT. Protein product: CASSQSWTGELFF.

This clonotype has at least ten counts. The genes are TRBV10-3 and TRBJ2-1; D unresolved. CDR1 ENHRY and CDR2 SYGVKD come from the germline V gene. V lost 0 bases, J lost 6 bases, and 12 bases lay in between. This CDR3 comprises 15 residues. Here the CDR3 reads CAISESSTPFNEQFF. As DNA, the CDR3 is TGTGCCATCAGTGAGTCGAGTACGCCTTTCAATGAGCAGTTCTTC.

The V gene is TRBV7-9, the J gene TRBJ1-1; the D is unclear. Trimming left V 7 bases short and J 5 bases short, with 14 bases between. Germline CDR1 reads SEHNR; CDR2 reads FQNEAQ (reference sequence). The CDR3 covers 13 residues. The CDR3 region has the DNA TGTGCCAGCACTCGCGCGGGGAGGACTGAAGCTTTCTTT. This sequence encodes CASTRAGRTEAFF.

The J gene is TRBJ1-3, the V gene TRBV19; 7 positions match TRBD1. Germline loops: CDR1 LNHDA, CDR2 SQIVND (reference sequence). The CDR3 extends over 17 amino acids. Trimming at V came to 7 bases and at J to 0 bases, leaving 12 bases not matched to a gene. The CDR3 loop reads CASIVPTGRFSGNTIYF. As DNA, the CDR3 is TGTGCCAGTATCGTTCCGACAGGGCGGTTCTCTGGAAACACCATATATTTT.

This clonotype was observed many times. The rearrangement joins TRBV7-8 to TRBJ2-7, with 11 bases aligning to TRBD1. This CDR3 has 14 residues. CDR1 SGHVS and CDR2 FQNEAQ come from the germline V gene. Trimming took 7 bases from V and 2 from J; bases not matched to a gene: 4. This CDR3 is CASTPGQGAYEQYF. The DNA for the CDR3 is TGTGCCAGCACTCCGGGACAGGGGGCCTACGAGCAGTACTTC.

The table lists this clonotype with a few counts. This chain joins TRBV7-2 and TRBJ2-1, with D perhaps TRBD2 (5 bases). The germline gives CDR1 SGHTA, CDR2 FQGNSA. The CDR3 loop spans 13 amino acids. Trimming stripped 1 base from V and 15 bases from J, with 16 bases between. CDR3 in amino acids: CASSLERSSRGFF. The DNA for the CDR3 is TGTGCCAGCAGCTTAGAACGCTCCTCTCGGGGGTTCTTC.